The 31 T cell receptor beta chains reported below all come from one sample, sequenced in a study of T cell clonality in common variable immunodeficiency. Here immunoSEQ multiplex PCR was the method, and the copy in TCRdb shows in-frame clones only, minus some. The sample lists fewer than 75,000 clones, none appearing once, the ten largest making up 1.7%. Source material: peripheral blood mononuclear cells. These receptors were obtained from a person between 18 and 75 years old in good health.

This clone has a count of ten or more. The missing CDR3 end, 3 residues past where the read stops, is filled in from the germline J gene. The chain is built from TRBV19 and TRBJ2-5, with D possibly matching TRBD1 (5 bases). V lost 8 bases and J 5 bases, leaving 12 bases between the germline ends. Germline-derived CDR1 and CDR2 are LNHDA and SQIVND (reference sequence). This CDR3 spans 12 amino acids. This CDR3 reads CASSARAETQYF. The sequenced CDR3 bases are TGTGCCAGTTCAGCCAGGGCGGAGACC.

This clone was picked up many times. CDR3 DNA (partial): TGTGCCAGCAGCCCCCGTCGGGAGGGACTAAACCCCTACAATGAG. This sequence encodes CASSPRREGLNPYNE. The complete CDR3 reads CASSPRREGLNPYNEQFF. This rearrangement joins TRBV7-8 to TRBJ2-1; TRBD2 matches 8 bases. The CDR3 is cut off 3 residues early in the read; its end comes from the germline J gene. Trimming removed 5 bases from V and 2 bases from J; junction bases left unmatched: 14. CDR3 length: 18 residues. From germline, CDR1 is SGHVS and CDR2 FQNEAQ.

This clone was seen many times. The sequenced fragment ends 3 residues before the CDR3 boundary, so the rest is inferred from the germline J gene. V and J are TRBV5-1 and TRBJ2-5, with 9 bases that match TRBD2. The V segment lost 4 bases and the J segment 5 bases; nucleotides outside the gene matches: 21. The germline gives CDR1 SGHRS, CDR2 YFSETQ. The CDR3 is 19 amino acids. The sequenced CDR3 bases are TGCGCCAGCAGCCTCAGGCCGACTTCGGCGGGAGGGCCGCGGGAGACC. Translating it yields CASSLRPTSAGGPRET. The full CDR3 protein is CASSLRPTSAGGPRETQYF.

This clone came up many times. The sequenced fragment ends 3 residues before the CDR3 boundary, so the rest is inferred from the germline J gene. The V gene is TRBV5-4, the J gene TRBJ2-1, with TRBD2 identical over 8 bases. This CDR3 region has 15 residues. The germline CDR1 and CDR2 sequences are SGHNT and YYREEE (reference sequence). The V segment lost 0 bases and the J segment 8 bases; nucleotides outside the gene matches: 7. CDR3 amino acids: CASSLVGLGSHEQFF. The sequenced part of the CDR3 DNA is TGTGCCAGCAGCTTGGTGGGACTAGGGTCCCATGAG.

This clone was seen many times. The read ends 3 residues shy of where the CDR3 ends; the end is completed using the germline J gene. This chain uses TRBV12-5 with TRBJ1-5; TRBD1 matches at 9 bases. The germline V gene encodes CDR1 LGHNT and CDR2 FRNRAP. J gave up 5 bases and V 6 bases, and 5 bases lay outside the gene matches. The CDR3 sequence is 14 residues long. The covered CDR3 bases are TGTGCTAGTGGAACCGGGACAGGGTATCAGCCC. The encoded protein is CASGTGTGYQP. The entire CDR3 protein is CASGTGTGYQPQHF. The full variable domain, in which reference TRBV12-5 and TRBJ1-5 provide the parts outside the CDR3, is DARVTQTPRHKVTEMGQEVTMRCQPILGHNTVFWYRQTMMQGLELLAYFRNRAPLDDSGMPKDRFSAEMPDATLATLKIQPSEPRDSAVYFCASGTGTGYQPQHFGDGTRLSIL.

This clone has ten or more counts. The CDR3 end falls 3 residues outside the read, so it is completed with the germline J gene. V and J are TRBV2 and TRBJ1-6; 9 bases agree with TRBD1. Trimming took 4 bases from V and 8 from J; bases not matched to a gene: 0. There are 13 residues in the CDR3. Germline V gives CDR1 SNHLY, CDR2 FYNNEI. Partial CDR3 DNA: TGTGCCAGCAGTGGGACAGGGGATTCACCC. Translating gives CASSGTGDSP. The CDR3 in its entirety is CASSGTGDSPLHF.

This clone was seen many times. Coverage ceases 3 residues before the CDR3 finishes, and the germline J gene fills in the end. V gene TRBV5-5 combines with J gene TRBJ2-4, with 8 bases aligning to TRBD1. V was clipped by 4 bases and J by 4 bases; unmatched bases: 7. Germline values: CDR1 SGHKS, CDR2 YYEKEE (reference sequence). This CDR3 is built from 15 residues. Here the CDR3 reads CASSIRRQGKNIQYF. Partial CDR3 DNA: TGTGCCAGCAGCATCCGCAGACAGGGGAAAAACATT.

Points on this clone: At one boundary the junction diverges from the germline segment, which might be a read error. The sequenced fragment ends 3 residues before the CDR3 boundary, so the rest is inferred from the germline J gene. This chain uses TRBV7-9 with TRBJ2-3; 9 positions match TRBD1. Germline V lookup: CDR1 SEHNR, CDR2 FQNEAQ (reference sequence). This CDR3 is 15 amino acids long. CDR3 region: CSSSRRDRVSHTQYF. Partial CDR3 DNA: TGTTCCAGCAGCCGCCGGGACAGGGTATCCCATACG.

This clone has ten or more counts. The read ends 3 residues before the CDR3 terminus; that terminus is restored from the germline J gene. V and J are TRBV20-1 and TRBJ2-3, with TRBD2 matching over 8 bases. J lost 4 bases, V lost 6 bases, and 3 bases had no gene match. The CDR3 spans 12 residues. Germline V lookup: CDR1 DFQATT, CDR2 SNEGSKA (reference sequence). This CDR3 reads CSAKTSADTQYF. Partial CDR3 DNA: TGCAGTGCCAAGACTAGCGCAGATACG.

As concerns this clone: The observed sequence ends 3 residues before the CDR3 terminus, with the missing tail filled in from the germline J gene. J is TRBJ2-7 and V is TRBV10-2; possible D gene TRBD2, 6 bases. CDR3 length: 15 residues. The germline V and J ends were trimmed by 6 bases and 0 bases, with 15 bases remaining between them. Germline V lookup: CDR1 WSHSY, CDR2 SAAADI. Incomplete CDR3 DNA: TGCGCCAGCAGAGGGACTCCGGGCAACTCCTACGAG. Its translation is CASRGTPGNSYE. The complete CDR3 reads CASRGTPGNSYEQYF.

With regard to this clone: The read halts 3 residues ahead of the CDR3 end, with the missing end drawn from the germline J gene. The V call is TRBV11-3, the J call TRBJ1-1; D is unclear. V was cut by 0 bases and J by 6 bases, with 8 bases left in between. The germline V gene encodes CDR1 SGHNT and CDR2 YENEEA. The CDR3 is 13 residues long. CDR3 residues: CASSLDEGSEAFF. The covered CDR3 bases are TGTGCCAGCAGCTTAGATGAGGGCTCTGAA.

This clone was picked up many times. The missing CDR3 end, 3 residues past where the read stops, is filled in from the germline J gene. J is TRBJ1-6 and V is TRBV7-2; unclear D gene. V was trimmed by 1 base and J by 10 bases, leaving 14 bases between them. Germline lookup yields CDR1 SGHTA and CDR2 FQGNSA. This CDR3 spans 15 amino acids. The CDR3 is CASSLGRRSTSPLHF. CDR3 bases read: TGTGCCAGCAGCTTAGGGCGGAGAAGTACCTCACCC.

This clone was seen many times. The CDR3 goes on 3 residues after the read ends, and that part is filled in from the germline J gene. V gene TRBV9 combines with J gene TRBJ2-1; 12 bases match TRBD1. Losses at the gene ends were 0 bases for V and 5 bases for J; bases not matched to a gene: 6. Germline assignment: CDR1 SGDLS and CDR2 YYNGEE. The CDR3 spans 17 residues. CDR3 DNA (partial): TGTGCCAGCAGCGTAGTGGGGACAGGGGGCACTCACAATGAG. This codes for CASSVVGTGGTHNE. The CDR3 as a whole reads CASSVVGTGGTHNEQFF.

This clone came up many times. The observed sequence ends 3 residues before the CDR3 terminus, with the missing tail filled in from the germline J gene. V gene TRBV19 combines with J gene TRBJ1-4, with TRBD1 matching 7 bases. Germline V gene sequence: CDR1 LNHDA, CDR2 SQIVND (reference sequence). This CDR3 has 15 amino acids. Trimming removed 4 bases from V and 2 bases from J; junction bases left unmatched: 4. The sequenced part of the CDR3 DNA is TGTGCCAGTAGTAAACGACAGGGCACTAATGAAAAA. It specifies CASSKRQGTNEK. The CDR3 as a whole reads CASSKRQGTNEKLFF.

This clone was found many times. The read ends 3 residues before the CDR3 terminus; that terminus is restored from the germline J gene. The V gene is TRBV4-2, the J gene TRBJ2-4; 10 bases align to TRBD1. V dropped 4 bases and J dropped 7; count of bases not matched to a gene: 4. Germline CDR1 LGHNA, CDR2 YNFKEQ. The CDR3 runs to 14 residues. The DNA read from the CDR3 is TGTGCCAGCAGCCGACCGGGACAGGGGAACATT. This encodes CASSRPGQGNI. The complete CDR3 sequence is CASSRPGQGNIQYF.

This clone was counted ten times or more. The read comes to an end 3 residues before the CDR3 does, leaving the germline J gene to fill in the end. The genes are TRBV19 and TRBJ2-7; perhaps TRBD2 as D (6 bases). Trimming stripped 8 bases from V and 2 bases from J, with 16 bases between. CDR3 length: 14 residues. Germline assignment: CDR1 LNHDA and CDR2 SQIVND (reference sequence). The CDR3 DNA, read in part, is TGTGCCAGTTCCGCCTGGGACTCCACCTACGAG. Translation gives CASSAWDSTYE. The full-length CDR3 reads as CASSAWDSTYEQYF.

This clone was counted ten times or more. Read coverage stops 3 residues before the CDR3 terminus; the germline J gene supplies the remainder. The rearrangement uses TRBV20-1 and TRBJ2-7; the match to TRBD2 covers 12 bases. J was trimmed by 2 bases and V by 6 bases; bases with no gene match: 20. This CDR3 is built from 19 residues. The germline CDR1 and CDR2 sequences are DFQATT and SNEGSKA (reference sequence). CDR3 DNA (partial): TGCAGTGCGGAACCAACAGAGACTAGCGGGAGAAATCACGCCTACGAG. Translated, it gives CSAEPTETSGRNHAYE. The entire CDR3 protein reads CSAEPTETSGRNHAYEQYF.

This clone was observed many times. With the read ending 3 residues before the CDR3 end, the germline J gene is used to fill in that end. The sample has other DNA sequences that encode this CDR3 too. The chain carries TRBV29-1 and TRBJ2-2; TRBD1 might be the D (6 bases). CDR1 is SQVTM, CDR2 ANQGSEA, per germline. The CDR3 covers 13 residues. Partial CDR3 DNA: TGCAGTGTCCAAGGGGGTGGGTCCGGGGAG. It encodes CSVQGGGSGE. The whole CDR3 protein is CSVQGGGSGELFF.

This clone was seen at least ten times. From the germline J gene comes the end of the CDR3, since the read stops 3 residues before it. The gene calls are TRBV5-1 and TRBJ1-1, with 7 nucleotides matching TRBD1. Per the germline V gene, CDR1 is SGHRS and CDR2 is YFSETQ. J gave up 0 bases and V 2 bases, and 13 bases lay outside the gene matches. The CDR3 runs 18 residues. This CDR3 reads CASSFGTDSSRMNTEAFF. The sequenced part of the CDR3 DNA is TGCGCCAGCAGCTTTGGGACAGATTCCTCCCGCATGAACACTGAA.

Ten or more counts support this clone. The missing CDR3 end, 3 residues past where the read stops, is filled in from the germline J gene. The J gene is TRBJ2-7, the V gene TRBV12-3 or TRBV12-4, with D possibly TRBD2 on 6 matching bases. This CDR3 region has 16 residues. The V and J ends lost 5 bases and 5 bases respectively, with 22 bases between them. The CDR3 sequence: CASSPGVVGTLNEQYF. The part of the CDR3 DNA that was read is TGTGCCAGCAGTCCGGGGGTAGTTGGAACCTTAAACGAG.

This clone was counted ten times or more. The read falls 3 residues short of the CDR3 end, and the missing part is taken from the germline J gene. The chain links TRBV30 to TRBJ1-5, with 7 bases fitting TRBD1. Looked up from germline, CDR1 is GTSNPN and CDR2 is SVGIG (reference sequence). V gave up 6 bases and J gave up 1 base; unmatched junction bases: 9. This CDR3 contains 15 residues. CDR3 residues: CACDSGGRSNQPQHF. The CDR3 DNA, read in part, is TGTGCCTGCGATTCAGGGGGTAGGAGCAATCAGCCC.

This clone was seen at least ten times. The read is 3 residues too short to cover the CDR3 end, so that end is filled in from the germline J gene. The gene calls are TRBV7-2 and TRBJ2-1; 10 positions match TRBD2. Unmatched junction bases numbered 5, after V lost 3 bases and J lost 6 bases. The CDR3 is made up of 15 amino acids. Per germline, CDR1 SGHTA and CDR2 FQGNSA. The chain's CDR3 is CASSFTGTSANEQFF. Incomplete CDR3 DNA: TGTGCCAGCAGCTTCACCGGGACTAGCGCCAATGAG.

The table lists this clone with many counts. The read halts 3 residues ahead of the CDR3 end, with the missing end drawn from the germline J gene. This chain joins TRBV6-1 and TRBJ2-7; 12 positions agree with TRBD2. V dropped 2 bases and J dropped 6; count of bases not matched to a gene: 8. Germline CDR1 reads MNHNS; CDR2 reads SASEGT. This CDR3 comprises 16 residues. The CDR3 DNA, read in part, is TGTGCCAGCAGTGAATTCACTAGCGGGGGGCAAGGCGAG. Its protein product is CASSEFTSGGQGE. The full CDR3 is CASSEFTSGGQGEQYF.

This clone was seen many times. The CDR3 extends 3 residues past the end of the read, so its final part is completed from the germline J gene. V usage is TRBV24-1 and J usage is TRBJ2-1; D remains unclear. The CDR3 is made up of 13 amino acids. Germline-derived CDR1 and CDR2 are KGHDR and SFDVKD. Trimming removed 7 bases from V and 6 bases from J, with 12 bases in between. This chain's CDR3 is CATRGSPGNEQFF. The part of the CDR3 DNA that was read is TGTGCCACCAGGGGCTCCCCCGGCAATGAG.

Ten or more counts support this clone. Coverage ceases 3 residues before the CDR3 finishes, and the germline J gene fills in the end. The chain is built from TRBV12-3 or TRBV12-4 and TRBJ2-1; maybe TRBD1 (5 bases). This CDR3 has 13 residues. Trimming took off 3 bases at V and 6 bases at J, with 9 bases between the two ends. CDR3 region: CASSLAQGNEQFF. The covered CDR3 bases are TGTGCCAGCAGTTTGGCCCAGGGCAATGAG.

CDR3 sequence reads: CASSRRGTSTDTQYF. Partial CDR3 DNA: TGTGCCAGCAGCCGACGGGGGACTAGCACAGATACG. The chain carries TRBV7-3 and TRBJ2-3; possible D gene TRBD2, 6 bases. The read stops 3 residues short of the end of the CDR3; the missing end is completed from the germline J gene. Germline V gene data show CDR1 as SGHTA and CDR2 as FQGTGA. V dropped 5 bases and J dropped 0 bases, with 12 bases sitting between them. The CDR3 totals 15 residues. The variable domain in full, completed from reference TRBV7-3 and TRBJ2-3, reads GAGVSQTPSNKVTEKGKYVELRCDPISGHTALYWYRQSLGQGPEFLIYFQGTGAADDSGLPNDRFFAVRPEGSVSTLKIQRTERGDSAVYLCASSRRGTSTDTQYFGPGTRLTVL.

This clone has ten or more counts. The DNA ends 3 residues before the CDR3 does, and the rest of the CDR3 is filled in from the germline J gene. The chain recombines TRBV7-8 with TRBJ2-1; 9 bases line up with TRBD2. V shed 11 bases and J 0 bases; nucleotides not matched to a gene: 11. The CDR3 consists of 16 residues. CDR1 is SGHVS, CDR2 FQNEAQ, per germline. The chain's CDR3 is CAGSGGLQSSYNEQFF. CDR3 bases read: TGTGCCGGTAGCGGGGGCCTTCAGAGCTCCTACAATGAG. The complete variable domain, with remaining parts taken from reference TRBV7-8 and TRBJ2-1, reads GAGVSQSPRYKVAKRGQDVALRCDPISGHVSLFWYQQALGQGPEFLTYFQNEAQLDKSGLPSDRFFAERPEGSVSTLKIQRTQQEDSAVYLCAGSGGLQSSYNEQFFGPGTRLTVL.

This clone was seen at least ten times. The DNA ends 3 residues before the CDR3 does, and the rest of the CDR3 is filled in from the germline J gene. This chain connects TRBV20-1 to TRBJ2-1, with a tentative D call TRBD1 (6 bases). This CDR3 contains 12 residues. Trimming removed 4 bases at V and 6 bases at J, with 10 bases between. The germline V gene encodes CDR1 DFQATT and CDR2 SNEGSKA (reference sequence). The covered CDR3 bases are TGCAGTGCTAAAGGACAGATCAATGAG. This translates into CSAKGQINE. The CDR3, in full, reads CSAKGQINEQFF.

In this sample, this clone turned up many times. Sequencing ends 3 residues short of the CDR3 end; the germline J gene provides the rest. The V and J genes are TRBV30 and TRBJ1-2; unclear D gene. The CDR3 is made up of 13 amino acids. CDR1 is GTSNPN, CDR2 SVGIG, per germline (reference sequence). Trimming stripped 2 bases from V and 0 bases from J, with 7 bases between. The CDR3 spells CAWSPQANYGYTF. The covered CDR3 bases are TGTGCCTGGAGTCCGCAGGCTAACTATGGC.

This clone was detected many times. Read coverage stops 3 residues before the CDR3 terminus; the germline J gene supplies the remainder. This sequence joins TRBV2 and TRBJ1-1; 10 bases map to TRBD1. Germline values: CDR1 SNHLY, CDR2 FYNNEI. After removal of 6 bases from V and 1 base from J, the junction contained 14 bases not matched to a gene. The CDR3 length is 18 residues. The covered CDR3 bases are TGTGCCAGCAGGAGAGTAGGGACAGGGGCTTTGGGGAACACTGAA. This translates into CASRRVGTGALGNTE. The whole CDR3 sequence is CASRRVGTGALGNTEAFF.

This clone was counted many times. This chain's CDR3 is CAWSVNRFGAEQYF. The CDR3 DNA, read in part, is TGTGCCTGGAGTGTAAATAGGTTTGGGGCCGAG. V and J are TRBV30 and TRBJ2-7; D might be TRBD1 (5 bases). The CDR3 end falls 3 residues outside the read, so it is completed with the germline J gene. This CDR3 spans 14 amino acids. V was shortened by 0 bases and J by 6 bases, with 15 bases between the two germline ends. Looked up from germline, CDR1 is GTSNPN and CDR2 is SVGIG (reference sequence). Filled out from reference TRBV30 and TRBJ2-7, the complete variable domain reads SQTIHQWPATLVQPVGSPLSLECTVEGTSNPNLYWYRQAAGRGLQLLFYSVGIGQISSEVPQNLSASRPQDRQFILSSKKLLLSDSGFYLCAWSVNRFGAEQYFGPGTRLTVT.